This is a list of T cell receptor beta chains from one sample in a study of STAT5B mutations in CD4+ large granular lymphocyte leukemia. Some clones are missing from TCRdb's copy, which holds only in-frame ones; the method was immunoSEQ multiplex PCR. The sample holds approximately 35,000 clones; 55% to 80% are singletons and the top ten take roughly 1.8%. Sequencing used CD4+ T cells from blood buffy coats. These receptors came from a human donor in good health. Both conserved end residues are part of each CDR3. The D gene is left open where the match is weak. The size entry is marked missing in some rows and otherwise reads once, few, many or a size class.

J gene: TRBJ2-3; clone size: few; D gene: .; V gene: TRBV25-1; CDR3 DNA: TGTGCCAGCTCTGGGGGGCCCCAAAGCACAGATACGCAGTATTTT; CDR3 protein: CASSGGPQSTDTQYF
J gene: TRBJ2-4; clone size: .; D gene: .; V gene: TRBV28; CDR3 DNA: TGTGCCAGCAGTGGCCTAGCCGAGATTTCCGTTCAGTACTTC; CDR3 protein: CASSGLAEISVQYF
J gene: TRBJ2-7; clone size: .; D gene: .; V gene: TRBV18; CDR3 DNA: TGTGCCAGCTCACCAGGACTTAGTTCCTTTTACGAGCAGTACTTC; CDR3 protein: CASSPGLSSFYEQYF
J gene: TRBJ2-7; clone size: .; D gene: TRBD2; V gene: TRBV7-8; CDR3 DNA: TGTGCCAGCAGCTTAGGGGCCCTAGCGGGGGCCACATACGAGCAGTACTTC; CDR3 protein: CASSLGALAGATYEQYF
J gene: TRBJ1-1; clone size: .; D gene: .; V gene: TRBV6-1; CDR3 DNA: TGTGCCAGCAGTGACCTGGGGACCACTGAAGCTTTCTTT; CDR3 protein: CASSDLGTTEAFF
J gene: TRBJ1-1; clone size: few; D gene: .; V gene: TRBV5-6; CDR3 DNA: TGTGCCAGCAGCTTACTTGGCAGGAAGAACACTGAAGCTTTCTTT; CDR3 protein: CASSLLGRKNTEAFF
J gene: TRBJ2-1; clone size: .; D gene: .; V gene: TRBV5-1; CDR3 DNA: TGCGCCAGCAGCTTTCACAATGAGCAGTTCTTC; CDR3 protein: CASSFHNEQFF
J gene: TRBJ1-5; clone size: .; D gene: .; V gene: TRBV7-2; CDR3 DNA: TGTGCCAGCAGCTCCCCCCCGGGGCCCCAGCATTTT; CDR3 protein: CASSSPPGPQHF
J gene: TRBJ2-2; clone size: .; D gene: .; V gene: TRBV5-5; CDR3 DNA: TGTGCCAGCAGCTTGGGGGGCGTCACCGGGGAGCTGTTTTTT; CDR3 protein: CASSLGGVTGELFF
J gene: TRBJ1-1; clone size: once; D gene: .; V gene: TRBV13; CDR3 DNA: TGTGCCAGCAGCCCCCGGGAGGGCACTGAAGCTTTCTTT; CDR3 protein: CASSPREGTEAFF
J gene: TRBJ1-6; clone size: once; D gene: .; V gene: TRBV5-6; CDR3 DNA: TGTGCCAGCAGCTTGTTTGGAATCGCTTCACCCCTCCACTTT; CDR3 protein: CASSLFGIASPLHF